The 24 T cell receptor beta chains in this list originate from one sample, sequenced in a study of blood T cell repertoires in COVID-19 (dated by TCRdb to the early 2020s). The receptor library was made with the immunoSEQ multiplex PCR assay. TCRdb took this table from immuneACCESS and kept in-frame rearrangements with V and J called. Such tables lack part of the clones; where checked against another copy, unresolved V genes explain under half of the gap, and the rest is unexplained. This sample gives 150,000 to 200,000 clones in total; roughly four fifths of them show up just once. Less than 10% of the sample is held by the ten biggest clonotypes. Input material: peripheral blood. The receptors originated from a woman aged 70-85 years with COVID-19, enrolled during active disease.

This clone was seen a single time. This chain connects TRBV6-2 or TRBV6-3 to TRBJ1-1; a possible D gene is TRBD1 (6 bases). Per the germline V gene, CDR1 is MNHEY and CDR2 is SVGEGT. Trimming shortened V by 6 bases and J by 4 bases, and 18 bases separated the two germline ends. CDR3 length: 15 residues. CDR3 sequence (DNA): TGTGCCAGCAGCACTCACAGGGAGTGGAGCACTGAAGCTTTCTTT. Translated: CASSTHREWSTEAFF.

The chain recombines TRBV18 with TRBJ2-1, with 9 positions matching TRBD2. CDR3 length: 15 amino acids. The germline gives CDR1 KGHSH, CDR2 LQKENI. V gave up 4 bases and J gave up 7 bases; unmatched junction bases: 8. CDR3 DNA sequence: TGTGCCAGCTCACAGACTAGCGGTACAGGGAATGAGCAGTTCTTC. Amino acid sequence: CASSQTSGTGNEQFF.

This rearrangement joins TRBV29-1 to TRBJ1-3; the D gene is possibly TRBD1 (6 bases). V lost 4 bases, J lost 2 bases, and 12 bases lay in between. Germline values: CDR1 SQVTM, CDR2 ANQGSEA. CDR3 length: 14 amino acids. CDR3 in amino acids: CSVVQGRTGNTIYF. The CDR3 DNA sequence: TGCAGCGTTGTTCAGGGGCGGACTGGAAACACCATATATTTT.

V is TRBV4-1 and J is TRBJ2-3, with D possibly TRBD2 on 6 matching bases. The CDR3 is 16 residues long. Trimming left V 4 bases short and J 4 bases short, with 18 bases between. CDR1 is MGHRA and CDR2 is YSYEKL in the germline V gene. Here the CDR3 reads CASSPRTTSGPDTQYF. The DNA of the CDR3 is TGCGCCAGCAGCCCTCGGACTACTTCGGGCCCAGATACGCAGTATTTT.

The rearrangement links TRBV12-5 to TRBJ1-1; tentatively, D is TRBD1 (6 bases). Germline values: CDR1 LGHNT, CDR2 FRNRAP. The CDR3 consists of 14 residues. V was clipped by 2 bases and J by 6 bases, with 13 bases between them. CDR3 protein: CASGLHRDVAEAFF. DNA of the CDR3: TGTGCTAGTGGTTTGCACAGGGATGTGGCTGAAGCTTTCTTT.

The V gene is TRBV5-1, the J gene TRBJ2-5, with 9 bases lining up with TRBD1. The junction had 4 bases not matched to a gene; V was cut back by 3 bases and J by 1 base. Per germline, CDR1 SGHRS and CDR2 YFSETQ. The CDR3 loop spans 15 amino acids. DNA of the CDR3: TGCGCCAGCAGCTCTACAGGGGGCACCCAAGAGACCCAGTACTTC. It specifies CASSSTGGTQETQYF.

J is TRBJ2-1 and V is TRBV29-1, with 10 bases fitting TRBD2. V shed 4 bases and J 7 bases; nucleotides not matched to a gene: 7. The CDR3 has 14 amino acids. Germline CDR1 is SQVTM and CDR2 is ANQGSEA. CDR3 DNA: TGCAGCGTTGTAAAGCGGGGGGGTTTAAATGAGCAGTTCTTC. It specifies CSVVKRGGLNEQFF.

CDR3 nucleotide sequence: TGTGCCAGCAGCTTAAACGCAGGGCCCACCGGGGAGCTGTTTTTT. It encodes CASSLNAGPTGELFF. The chain carries TRBV7-3 and TRBJ2-2; maybe TRBD1 (5 bases). In germline, CDR1 is SGHTA, CDR2 FQGTGA. This CDR3 comprises 15 residues. V was pared by 1 base and J by 4 bases, with 10 bases between.

The rearrangement joins TRBV24-1 to TRBJ2-3; the D gene is possibly TRBD2 (6 bases). The CDR3 is made up of 17 amino acids. The germline CDR1 and CDR2 sequences are KGHDR and SFDVKD. V was pared by 4 bases and J by 2 bases, with 18 bases between. As DNA, the CDR3 is TGTGCCACCAGTGACCCTCCGACTGGCGGGGCCACAGATACGCAGTATTTT. Translation gives CATSDPPTGGATDTQYF.

The rearrangement links TRBV7-9 to TRBJ1-2, with 7 bases matching TRBD1. Germline V CDR1 and CDR2: SEHNR, FQNEAQ (reference sequence). The CDR3 is 14 amino acids. J lost 4 bases, V lost 0 bases, and 2 bases had no gene match. The CDR3: CASSLAGTAYGYTF. CDR3 DNA: TGTGCCAGCAGCTTAGCTGGGACAGCCTATGGCTACACCTTC. The full variable domain, its missing parts supplied by reference TRBV7-9 and TRBJ1-2, is DTGVSQNPRHKITKRGQNVTFRCDPISEHNRLYWYRQTLGQGPEFLTYFQNEAQLEKSRLLSDRFSAERPKGSFSTLEIQRTEQGDSAMYLCASSLAGTAYGYTFGSGTRLTVV.

This chain links TRBV30 with TRBJ2-2; a weak D match, TRBD1 (5 bases). The germline CDR1 and CDR2 sequences are GTSNPN and SVGIG (reference sequence). V lost 4 bases, J lost 5 bases, and 8 bases lay in between. There are 12 residues in the CDR3. The CDR3 sequence: CAWNSGTGELFF. The CDR3 DNA reads as TGTGCCTGGAACTCAGGGACCGGGGAGCTGTTTTTT.

CDR3 residues: CSGGRNSYEQYF. In DNA, the CDR3 is TGCAGCGGAGGGCGGAACTCCTACGAGCAGTACTTC. This sequence joins TRBV29-1 and TRBJ2-7; weak D call: TRBD2 (5 bases). CDR1 is SQVTM and CDR2 is ANQGSEA in the germline V gene. The CDR3 is made up of 12 amino acids. Trimming stripped 7 bases from V and 0 bases from J, with 10 bases between.

This sequence joins TRBV25-1 and TRBJ1-2, with D unclear. Germline CDR1 and CDR2: MGHDK and SYGVNS. The CDR3 totals 15 residues. The V gene lost 1 base and the J gene lost 7 bases, with 16 bases spanning the gap. The CDR3 loop is CASSEFEGGGGGYTF. CDR3 DNA: TGTGCCAGCAGTGAATTTGAGGGAGGAGGAGGTGGCTACACCTTC.

The rearrangement joins TRBV29-1 to TRBJ1-1; tentatively, D is TRBD1 (5 bases). The germline CDR1 and CDR2 sequences are SQVTM and ANQGSEA. Trimming left V 6 bases short and J 2 bases short, with 19 bases between. The CDR3 is 15 residues long. The CDR3 sequence is CSVPIAQGINTEAFF. CDR3 DNA: TGCAGCGTCCCAATTGCGCAGGGAATCAACACTGAAGCTTTCTTT.

The J gene is TRBJ1-1, the V gene TRBV7-8; D remains ambiguous. Germline values: CDR1 SGHVS, CDR2 FQNEAQ. Trimming removed 5 bases at V and 0 bases at J, with 13 bases between. The CDR3 is 15 residues long. CDR3 DNA sequence: TGTGCCAGCAGCCCGAGGCAGAGCATGAACACTGAAGCTTTCTTT. Protein: CASSPRQSMNTEAFF.

The chain combines TRBV7-8 with TRBJ1-1, with TRBD1 identical over 7 bases. Germline lookup yields CDR1 SGHVS and CDR2 FQNEAQ. CDR3 length equals 13 residues. The trim removed 5 bases at V and 4 bases at J, leaving 4 bases unmatched. The CDR3 protein is CASSRQGITEAFF. In nucleotides, the CDR3 is TGTGCCAGCAGCCGACAGGGAATCACTGAAGCTTTCTTT.

This sequence joins TRBV7-9 and TRBJ1-2, with D uncertain. The CDR3 has 13 residues. CDR1 SEHNR and CDR2 FQNEAQ come from the germline V gene (reference sequence). With 1 base removed from V and 2 bases from J, the gap between germline ends came to 5 bases. The CDR3 here is CASSLDSNYGYTF. In nucleotides, the CDR3 is TGTGCCAGCAGCTTAGACAGCAACTATGGCTACACCTTC. Full variable domain (outside the CDR3, taken from reference TRBV7-9 and TRBJ1-2): DTGVSQNPRHKITKRGQNVTFRCDPISEHNRLYWYRQTLGQGPEFLTYFQNEAQLEKSRLLSDRFSAERPKGSFSTLEIQRTEQGDSAMYLCASSLDSNYGYTFGSGTRLTVV.

This clone was seen a handful of times. The chain carries TRBV6-6 and TRBJ2-2, with 13 nucleotides matching TRBD2. Germline V gene sequence: CDR1 MNHNY, CDR2 SVGAGI (reference sequence). The CDR3 has 18 amino acids. Germline trimming cut 5 bases from V and 2 bases from J; bases unmatched to any gene: 8. The CDR3 DNA reads as TGTGCCAGCAGTCGATCGGGACTAGCGGGGACTAACACCGGGGAGCTGTTTTTT. It codes for CASSRSGLAGTNTGELFF.

This clone was found a few times. This rearrangement joins TRBV7-2 to TRBJ2-3; TRBD1 might be the D (5 bases). CDR1 is SGHTA and CDR2 is FQGNSA in the germline V gene. This CDR3 has 13 residues. The ends were cut back, 8 bases at V and 5 bases at J, with 14 bases in the middle. The CDR3: CASRTSGQDTQYF. CDR3 coding DNA: TGTGCCAGCCGTACGTCAGGACAAGATACGCAGTATTTT.

V and J are TRBV7-2 and TRBJ2-5, with TRBD1 matching 8 bases. J was trimmed by 5 bases and V by 5 bases; bases with no gene match: 7. Looked up from germline, CDR1 is SGHTA and CDR2 is FQGNSA. The CDR3 is 14 residues long. The CDR3 DNA is TGTGCCAGCAGCGAAACCAGGGGGCTGGAGACCCAGTACTTC. It is translated as CASSETRGLETQYF.

V usage is TRBV6-5 and J usage is TRBJ2-7; D possibly corresponds to TRBD2 (5 bases). The V end was cut by 2 bases, the J end by 3 bases, with 8 bases between. Looked up from germline, CDR1 is MNHEY and CDR2 is SVGAGI. CDR3 length: 13 amino acids. CDR3 sequence: CASSYGEHYEQYF. The CDR3, as DNA: TGTGCCAGCAGTTACGGGGAGCACTACGAGCAGTACTTC.

This clone was seen a few times. The genes are TRBV28 and TRBJ2-1, with 8 bases that match TRBD1. The V gene's germline CDR1 is MDHEN and CDR2 SYDVKM. V lost 5 bases and J lost 8; bases outside the gene matches: 11. This CDR3 contains 15 residues. The CDR3 nucleotides are TGTGCCAGCAGTCTGGGACAGGCCTTTGGCGATGAGCAGTTCTTC. The encoded protein is CASSLGQAFGDEQFF.

The chain combines TRBV7-2 with TRBJ2-1; TRBD2 matches 7 bases. CDR1 is SGHTA and CDR2 is FQGNSA in the germline V gene. V shed 4 bases and J 8 bases; nucleotides not matched to a gene: 5. CDR3 length: 13 residues. The CDR3, as DNA: TGTGCCAGCAGCTCCACTAGCGCATATGAGCAGTTCTTC. It yields the protein CASSSTSAYEQFF.

This chain joins TRBV28 and TRBJ2-1; 9 nucleotides match TRBD1. Trimming cost V 6 bases and J 8 bases; bases outside gene matches: 17. In germline, CDR1 is MDHEN, CDR2 SYDVKM. The CDR3 loop spans 17 amino acids. CDR3 region: CASRSPTGGRSQYEQFF. The CDR3 nucleotides read TGTGCCAGCAGGTCACCAACAGGGGGCAGGTCTCAATATGAGCAGTTCTTC.